The rows below give T cell receptor beta chains drawn from one sample of a study of radiotherapy plus CTLA-4 blockade in lung cancer. This table comes from immunoSEQ multiplex PCR, and its TCRdb copy is limited to in-frame clones, with some not included. Here the sample spans around 30,000 clones, under 85% being singletons. The sequenced sample was peripheral blood, obtained from a patient treated with radiotherapy plus ipilimumab. Every receptor here comes from a human donor with non-small cell lung cancer whose response to radiotherapy plus ipilimumab could not be evaluated. CDR3s include the opening cysteine and the closing phenylalanine or tryptophan. Fields, in order: J gene, D gene, V gene, clone size, CDR3 DNA, CDR3 protein. The D gene is left open where the match is weak. Clone size is stated in some rows and not others, as once, few, many or a class when expanded.

J: TRBJ2-7; D: -; V: TRBV21-1; size: few; DNA: TGTGCCAGCAGCAGGACTAGCGGGAGGGCCAGCGAGCAGTACTTC; CDR3: CASSRTSGRASEQYF
J: TRBJ2-2; D: TRBD1; V: TRBV28; size: -; DNA: TGTGCCAGCAGTTCCCCCGGGACAGGGGCAGCCGGGGAGCTGTTTTTT; CDR3: CASSSPGTGAAGELFF
J: TRBJ2-3; D: TRBD1; V: TRBV5-1; size: -; DNA: TGCGCCAGCACTGAACAGGGGTTTAGCACAGATACGCAGTATTTT; CDR3: CASTEQGFSTDTQYF
J: TRBJ2-7; D: -; V: TRBV7-9; size: few; DNA: TGTGCCAGCAGCTTAGACGGGAGTCCTATCCCCTACGAGCAGTACTTC; CDR3: CASSLDGSPIPYEQYF
J: TRBJ2-7; D: TRBD2; V: TRBV11-2; size: once; DNA: TGTGCCAGCACCTGGGGGGGCTCCTACGAGCAGTACTTC; CDR3: CASTWGGSYEQYF
J: TRBJ2-7; D: -; V: TRBV5-1; size: -; DNA: TGCGCCAGCAGCTTGGCCCGGGGCTCCTACGAGCAGTACTTC; CDR3: CASSLARGSYEQYF
J: TRBJ1-6; D: TRBD1; V: TRBV6-6; size: -; DNA: TGTGCCAGCACTTTGACAGGGGGTCTCGATAATTCACCCCTCCACTTT; CDR3: CASTLTGGLDNSPLHF
J: TRBJ1-6; D: -; V: TRBV27; size: once; DNA: TGTGCCAGCAGTCGAGGACACAGCTCCTATAATTCCCCCCTCCACTTT; CDR3: CASSRGHSSYNSPLHF
J: TRBJ2-7; D: -; V: TRBV5-4; size: few; DNA: TGTGCCAGCAGCTTGGACAGGACCTACGAGCAGTACTTC; CDR3: CASSLDRTYEQYF
J: TRBJ2-5; D: -; V: TRBV9; size: -; DNA: TGTGCCGGCTATAAACGTCTCCTAACAGGGTTTCAAGAGACCCAGTACTTC; CDR3: CAGYKRLLTGFQETQYF
J: TRBJ2-4; D: -; V: TRBV2; size: -; DNA: TGTGCCAGCAGGGCAGGGATCCTAGCCAAAAACATTCAGTACTTC; CDR3: CASRAGILAKNIQYF
J: TRBJ2-3; D: TRBD1; V: TRBV18; size: -; DNA: TGTGCCAGCTCACCATCCTATCCGGGACAGGGGATCACAGATACGCAGTATTTT; CDR3: CASSPSYPGQGITDTQYF
J: TRBJ1-5; D: TRBD1; V: TRBV6-5; size: -; DNA: TGTGCCAGCAGTTACCCCAACAGGGGGCAGCCCCAGCATTTT; CDR3: CASSYPNRGQPQHF
J: TRBJ2-7; D: TRBD2; V: TRBV7-8; size: -; DNA: TGTGCCAGCAGCCAACCCGGCGGGGGGCAGTACTTC; CDR3: CASSQPGGGQYF
J: TRBJ2-5; D: TRBD1; V: TRBV30; size: -; DNA: TGTGCCTGGAGACCGGGACAGGCCCAAGAGACCCAGTACTTC; CDR3: CAWRPGQAQETQYF
J: TRBJ2-3; D: TRBD1; V: TRBV7-2; size: -; DNA: TGTGCCAGCAGCAGACAGGGGGCGGATACGCAGTATTTT; CDR3: CASSRQGADTQYF
J: TRBJ2-1; D: TRBD2; V: TRBV5-4; size: -; DNA: TGTGCCAGCAGCTCCGGGACTAGCGGCATCAATGAGCAGTTCTTC; CDR3: CASSSGTSGINEQFF
J: TRBJ1-2; D: -; V: TRBV28; size: -; DNA: TGTGCCAGCGGACTACAGCGGGGCTACACCTTC; CDR3: CASGLQRGYTF
J: TRBJ2-1; D: -; V: TRBV11-2; size: -; DNA: TGTGCCAGCAGTCTCCCTGGGCCCGGGGTAATAGGTGAGCAGTTCTTC; CDR3: CASSLPGPGVIGEQFF
J: TRBJ1-2; D: TRBD1; V: TRBV7-9; size: few; DNA: TGTGCCAGCAGCGGACAGGGCTATGGCTACACCTTC; CDR3: CASSGQGYGYTF
J: TRBJ2-2; D: TRBD2; V: TRBV28; size: -; DNA: TGTGCCAGCAGTACTGGGACTAGCGGAACCGGGGAGCTGTTTTTT; CDR3: CASSTGTSGTGELFF
J: TRBJ2-5; D: -; V: TRBV4-1; size: -; DNA: TGCGCCAGCAGCCAAGATTGGAGCAGCGGCTCGAAGACCCAGTACTTC; CDR3: CASSQDWSSGSKTQYF
J: TRBJ2-7; D: TRBD1; V: TRBV9; size: -; DNA: TGTGCCAGCAGCGCAACGACAGGGGCCCTGGGCGAGCAGTACTTC; CDR3: CASSATTGALGEQYF
J: TRBJ2-7; D: -; V: TRBV7-8; size: once; DNA: TGTGCCAGCAGTCAACGGTCGGGACTTAACTCCTACGAGCAGTACTTC; CDR3: CASSQRSGLNSYEQYF
J: TRBJ2-1; D: TRBD1; V: TRBV5-1; size: -; DNA: TGCGCCAGCAGCGCCCTCGACAGGGGGCGGAATGAGCAGTTCTTC; CDR3: CASSALDRGRNEQFF
J: TRBJ2-7; D: -; V: TRBV29-1; size: -; DNA: TGCAGCGTTGGGGGGGAGGTTCCCAACTCCTACGAGCAGTACTTC; CDR3: CSVGGEVPNSYEQYF
J: TRBJ2-7; D: TRBD1; V: TRBV5-4; size: -; DNA: TGTGCCAGCAGCTTGGCCTTGGGACAGCGCGAGCAGTACTTC; CDR3: CASSLALGQREQYF
J: TRBJ2-3; D: -; V: TRBV7-2; size: -; DNA: TGTGCCAGCAGCTTAGGAAGAGGGGGGGCGGGACGCACAGATACGCAGTATTTT; CDR3: CASSLGRGGAGRTDTQYF
J: TRBJ1-5; D: -; V: TRBV6-1; size: few; DNA: TGTGCCAGCAGCGACAGTCCGGCCCAGCATTTT; CDR3: CASSDSPAQHF